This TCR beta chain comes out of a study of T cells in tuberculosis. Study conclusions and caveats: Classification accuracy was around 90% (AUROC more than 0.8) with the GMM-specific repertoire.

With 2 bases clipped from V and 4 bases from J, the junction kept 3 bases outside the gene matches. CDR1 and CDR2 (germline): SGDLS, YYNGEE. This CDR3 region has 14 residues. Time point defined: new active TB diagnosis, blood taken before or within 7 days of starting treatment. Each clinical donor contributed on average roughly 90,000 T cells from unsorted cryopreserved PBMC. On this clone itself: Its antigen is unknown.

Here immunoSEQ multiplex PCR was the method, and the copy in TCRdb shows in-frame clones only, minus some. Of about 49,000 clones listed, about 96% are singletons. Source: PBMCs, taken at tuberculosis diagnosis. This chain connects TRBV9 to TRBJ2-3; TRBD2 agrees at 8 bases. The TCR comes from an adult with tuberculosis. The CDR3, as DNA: TGTGCCAGCAGCGTTGGACTAGCATCAGATACGCAGTATTTT. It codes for CASSVGLASDTQYF.